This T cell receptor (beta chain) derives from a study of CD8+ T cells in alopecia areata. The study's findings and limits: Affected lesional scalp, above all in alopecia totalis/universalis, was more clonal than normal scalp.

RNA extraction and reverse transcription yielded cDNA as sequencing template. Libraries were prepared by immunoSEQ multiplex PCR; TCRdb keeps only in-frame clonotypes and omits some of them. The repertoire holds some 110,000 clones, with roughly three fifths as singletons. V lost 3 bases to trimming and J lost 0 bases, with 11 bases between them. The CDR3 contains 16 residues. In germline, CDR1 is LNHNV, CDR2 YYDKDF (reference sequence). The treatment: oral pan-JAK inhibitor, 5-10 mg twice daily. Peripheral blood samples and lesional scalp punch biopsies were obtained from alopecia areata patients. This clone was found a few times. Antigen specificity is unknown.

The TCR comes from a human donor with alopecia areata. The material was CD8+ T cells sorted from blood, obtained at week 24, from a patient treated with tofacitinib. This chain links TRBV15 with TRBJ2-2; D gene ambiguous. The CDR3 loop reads CATSSATTANTGELFF. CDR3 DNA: TGTGCCACCAGCAGCGCTACGACCGCGAACACCGGGGAGCTGTTTTTT.